These 24 T cell receptor beta chains were all obtained from the same sample, sequenced in a study of blood T cell repertoires in COVID-19. Sequenced by immunoSEQ multiplex PCR; TCRdb stores in-frame clones only, minus some. The profile covers roughly 120,000 clones, with approximately 80% appearing a single time and roughly 1.8% taken by the ten largest. Sequenced: peripheral blood. The receptor source for this set is an older man with acute or convalescent COVID-19.

For the CDR3, the DNA is TGTGCCACCAGCAGAGATGGATACGGACAGGGGGCGCGGGGCTACACCTTC. Translation gives CATSRDGYGQGARGYTF. The chain employs TRBV15 and TRBJ1-2; 11 positions agree with TRBD1. From germline, CDR1 is LNHNV and CDR2 YYDKDF (reference sequence). J was trimmed by 8 bases and V by 0 bases; bases with no gene match: 11. The CDR3 is made up of 17 amino acids.

The chain links TRBV10-3 to TRBJ1-1, with TRBD1 as a possible D gene (5 bases). Germline CDR1 ENHRY, CDR2 SYGVKD. The CDR3 contains 16 residues. Trimming took 4 bases from V and 0 from J, leaving 15 bases between them. CDR3 nucleotides: TGTGCCATCAGTGGATGGGGCTCCCTAATGAACACTGAAGCTTTCTTT. This codes for CAISGWGSLMNTEAFF.

The gene calls are TRBV6-5 and TRBJ2-6; TRBD2 might be the D (6 bases). This CDR3 comprises 15 residues. Per the germline V gene, CDR1 is MNHEY and CDR2 is SVGAGI. CDR3 sequence reads: CATGDPSSGANVLTF. The CDR3 DNA reads as TGTGCTACGGGGGACCCCTCCTCTGGGGCCAACGTCCTGACTTTC.

This rearrangement joins TRBV2 to TRBJ1-4; 8 positions match TRBD1. CDR1 is SNHLY, CDR2 FYNNEI, per germline. The trim removed 3 bases at V and 4 bases at J, leaving 4 bases unmatched. The length of the CDR3 is 15 residues. In nucleotides, the CDR3 is TGTGCCAGCAGTGACAGGGGGCAAGATAATGAAAAACTGTTTTTT. Its protein is CASSDRGQDNEKLFF.

The genes are TRBV4-1 and TRBJ1-1, with D maybe TRBD1 (6 bases). The V end lost 0 bases, the J end lost 10 bases, and 12 bases lay between the germline ends. In germline, CDR1 is MGHRA, CDR2 YSYEKL. CDR3 length: 13 residues. The chain's CDR3 is CASSQEGGGLAFF. The CDR3 nucleotides read TGCGCCAGCAGCCAAGAAGGCGGGGGCCTAGCTTTCTTT.

A few counts support this clone. This chain joins TRBV29-1 and TRBJ1-1; 7 bases align to TRBD1. The CDR3 runs 14 residues. In germline, CDR1 is SQVTM, CDR2 ANQGSEA. The V gene end was trimmed by 7 bases and the J gene end by 3 bases; junction bases not matched to a gene: 11. CDR3 bases: TGCAGCGCCGATCCTACAGGGGATCACACTGAAGCTTTCTTT. This translates into CSADPTGDHTEAFF.

This chain's CDR3 is CASSPPGGPNEQYF. In DNA, the CDR3 is TGTGCCAGCAGCCCCCCAGGGGGCCCCAACGAGCAGTACTTC. The chain has TRBV2 and TRBJ2-7; 8 bases line up with TRBD1. V lost 6 bases and J lost 5; bases outside the gene matches: 9. Per the germline V gene, CDR1 is SNHLY and CDR2 is FYNNEI. The CDR3 extends over 14 amino acids.

The genes are TRBV19 and TRBJ2-7, with TRBD1 identical over 7 bases. The CDR3 is 13 residues long. The germline gives CDR1 LNHDA, CDR2 SQIVND (reference sequence). V lost 5 bases and J lost 3; bases outside the gene matches: 4. The CDR3, as DNA: TGTGCCAGTAGTCCAGGACAGGACTACGAGCAGTACTTC. It is translated as CASSPGQDYEQYF.

Only a few counts were recorded for this clone. The chain joins TRBV19 to TRBJ2-5; 8 bases match TRBD1. CDR1 LNHDA and CDR2 SQIVND come from the germline V gene (reference sequence). The V segment lost 5 bases and the J segment 5 bases; nucleotides outside the gene matches: 16. This CDR3 comprises 17 residues. The CDR3 reads CASSPRTGQGAYETQYF. The CDR3 DNA is TGTGCCAGTAGTCCAAGGACAGGGCAGGGGGCTTACGAGACCCAGTACTTC.

The CDR3: CASSSEGGGPTYGYTF. The CDR3 region has the DNA TGTGCCAGCAGCTCGGAGGGCGGGGGGCCAACTTATGGCTACACCTTC. This chain links TRBV11-2 with TRBJ1-2, with a tentative D call TRBD1 (6 bases). Germline lookup yields CDR1 SGHAT and CDR2 FQNNGV. V was clipped by 4 bases and J by 5 bases, with 20 bases between them. This CDR3 is 16 amino acids long.

This chain joins TRBV5-1 and TRBJ1-1, with 7 bases aligning to TRBD1. Per the germline V gene, CDR1 is SGHRS and CDR2 is YFSETQ. The CDR3 has 13 residues. V shed 6 bases and J 0 bases; nucleotides not matched to a gene: 2. The CDR3 loop is CASTDRVNTEAFF. The CDR3, as DNA: TGCGCCAGCACAGACAGGGTGAACACTGAAGCTTTCTTT.

The J gene is TRBJ2-1, the V gene TRBV6-6, with TRBD2 matching 15 bases. J gave up 6 bases and V 5 bases, and 2 bases lay outside the gene matches. Germline lookup yields CDR1 MNHNY and CDR2 SVGAGI (reference sequence). The CDR3 has 15 amino acids. The CDR3 region has the DNA TGTGCCAGCAGTGGACTAGCGGGGGGGGGCAATGAGCAGTTCTTC. It specifies CASSGLAGGGNEQFF.

This chain joins TRBV7-2 and TRBJ1-1; 7 bases align to TRBD1. Germline values: CDR1 SGHTA, CDR2 FQGNSA. The CDR3 spans 14 residues. The V segment lost 6 bases and the J segment 0 bases; nucleotides outside the gene matches: 4. The CDR3 spells CASSRQGLNTEAFF. The DNA of the CDR3 is TGTGCCAGCAGTCGACAGGGTTTGAACACTGAAGCTTTCTTT.

V gene TRBV30 combines with J gene TRBJ2-1; 7 bases are shared with TRBD1. In germline, CDR1 is GTSNPN, CDR2 SVGIG (reference sequence). This CDR3 region has 13 residues. V was clipped by 2 bases and J by 5 bases; unmatched bases: 3. The CDR3 DNA reads as TGTGCCTGGAGTCGAGGGGGCCACAATGAGCAGTTCTTC. It codes for CAWSRGGHNEQFF.

DNA for the CDR3: TGTGCCAGCAGTTACTCCCTGGGCTCTGGGACAGGGTCCTACGAGCAGTACTTC. Translating gives CASSYSLGSGTGSYEQYF. The chain is built from TRBV6-2 or TRBV6-3 and TRBJ2-7; TRBD1 matches 9 bases. V lost 0 bases and J lost 1; bases outside the gene matches: 10. Looked up from germline, CDR1 is MNHEY and CDR2 is SVGEGT. The CDR3 length is 18 residues.

The J gene is TRBJ2-2, the V gene TRBV10-2; the match to TRBD1 covers 8 bases. The J segment lost 5 bases and the V segment lost 4 bases, leaving 6 bases of the junction unmatched. The CDR3 loop spans 15 amino acids. In germline, CDR1 is WSHSY, CDR2 SAAADI. CDR3 amino acids: CASSGGQAGTGELFF. CDR3 in DNA: TGCGCCAGCAGTGGGGGACAGGCAGGGACCGGGGAGCTGTTTTTT.

This clone was observed a handful of times. This chain links TRBV19 with TRBJ1-6; TRBD1 might be the D (5 bases). Trimming pared 5 bases from V and 13 bases from J, leaving 21 bases between. CDR1 is LNHDA and CDR2 is SQIVND in the germline V gene (reference sequence). This CDR3 is 15 amino acids long. The CDR3 region is CASSEYWALRGPLHF. The DNA of the CDR3 is TGTGCCAGTAGTGAATATTGGGCCCTCCGGGGGCCCCTCCACTTT.

The chain recombines TRBV7-8 with TRBJ1-2, with a tentative D call TRBD1 (5 bases). Germline CDR1 reads SGHVS; CDR2 reads FQNEAQ. CDR3 length: 15 residues. V lost 2 bases to trimming and J lost 7 bases, with 17 bases between them. The CDR3 DNA reads TGTGCCAGCAGCTTATCCGGGGGGGTATTTTCTGGCTACACCTTC. This gives the protein CASSLSGGVFSGYTF.

This clone came up a few times. This chain joins TRBV7-2 and TRBJ1-2, with 9 bases lining up with TRBD1. This CDR3 spans 14 amino acids. Trimming took 9 bases from V and 4 from J; bases not matched to a gene: 9. CDR1 is SGHTA and CDR2 is FQGNSA in the germline V gene. For the CDR3, the DNA is TGTGCCAGTGACCAGGGACAGGGTCCCTATGGCTACACCTTC. Amino acids: CASDQGQGPYGYTF.

The V and J genes are TRBV25-1 and TRBJ1-5; TRBD1 agrees at 7 bases. The CDR3 length is 15 residues. Germline CDR1 is MGHDK and CDR2 is SYGVNS. The trim removed 4 bases at V and 6 bases at J, leaving 9 bases unmatched. CDR3 protein: CASSASDRDGQPQHF. DNA for the CDR3: TGTGCCAGCAGTGCCTCCGACAGGGATGGTCAGCCCCAGCATTTT.

This chain uses TRBV12-1 with TRBJ2-7; whether TRBD1, the table's D call, matches the DNA was not checked. TRBV12-1 is described as a pseudogene. CDR3 length: 15 amino acids. The CDR3 DNA reads TGTGCCAGCAGCTTTCTCAGACAGGGGGCTTACGAGCAGTACTTC. Protein product: CASSFLRQGAYEQYF.

This chain joins TRBV18 and TRBJ1-2; 7 bases line up with TRBD1. Germline V CDR1 and CDR2: KGHSH, LQKENI. J was trimmed by 7 bases and V by 2 bases; bases with no gene match: 10. CDR3 length equals 15 residues. CDR3: CASSPGRDSASGYTF. The CDR3 DNA reads as TGTGCCAGCTCACCAGGTCGGGACAGTGCCAGTGGCTACACCTTC.

This clone has just a few counts. The J gene is TRBJ1-1, the V gene TRBV9, with a tentative D call TRBD1 (5 bases). The CDR3 is 13 residues long. CDR1 is SGDLS and CDR2 is YYNGEE in the germline V gene. V lost 3 bases to trimming and J lost 6 bases, with 12 bases between them. DNA for the CDR3: TGTGCCAGCAGCGCGATGGGGCGCCCTGAAGCTTTCTTT. Its translation: CASSAMGRPEAFF.

V usage is TRBV6-5 and J usage is TRBJ1-2; perhaps TRBD1 as D (6 bases). This CDR3 region has 14 residues. CDR1 MNHEY and CDR2 SVGAGI come from the germline V gene. Between the trimmed V and J ends, which lost 8 bases and 4 bases, there was a span of 17 bases. As DNA, the CDR3 is TGTGCCAGCTCGGACAGAAACTTTGGCTATGGCTACACCTTC. Its translation is CASSDRNFGYGYTF.